The clone carrying this T cell receptor beta chain was counted once. Its target is unknown. The data belong to a study of blood T cells in healthy people across ages. Overall study findings and caveats: TCR beta diversity was tightly associated with the proportion of naive T cells.

Primers used in a second PCR of roughly 7 to 12 cycles were a sample-barcoded 5' primer and a J-beta primer mix. From the 5' RACE reads, TCRdb called clonotypes with MiXCR, one entry per CDR3 protein. The sample has roughly 1.4 million distinct CDR3 sequences, approximately 59% seen once; the top ten hold 6.7%. The sample taken for sequencing was blood. The clonotype comes from a man between 18 and 29 years old in good health.

The CDR3 reads CASSSRQVQPQHF. The CDR3 nucleotides are TGTGCCAGCAGTTCACGACAGGTCCAGCCCCAGCATTTT. The rearrangement uses TRBV6-2 or TRBV6-3 and TRBJ1-5; tentative D call: TRBD1 (6 bases). The V end was cut by 4 bases, the J end by 7 bases, with 11 bases between. Germline V gene lookup returns CDR1 MNHEY and CDR2 SVGEGT. The CDR3 is 13 amino acids.